This T cell receptor (beta chain) is from a study of beta chain features in type 1 diabetes. Study-level points and caveats: Cells carrying high TCR expression could end up over-represented when cDNA is sequenced.

This clone appeared once. Its antigen is unknown. The isolated RNA, all of it, was reverse transcribed, so expressed TCRB transcripts were what got sequenced. The table came from immunoSEQ multiplex PCR; TCRdb's copy has only in-frame clones and leaves some out. The sample lists some 360,000 clones, 20% occurring once. Averaging roughly 120 mL, one heparinised blood draw came from each individual donor. Post-sort purity exceeded 95% for all sorted populations. The sequencing sample was made of naive CD4+ T cells from blood. The clonotype originates from a young woman in good health.

The CDR3: CASSQQGASPFF. CDR3 sequence (DNA): TGTGCCAGCTCCCAACAGGGGGCTTCCCCTTTCTTT. The rearrangement links TRBV27 to TRBJ1-1, with 9 nucleotides matching TRBD1. Germline V gene sequence: CDR1 MNHEY, CDR2 SMNVEV (reference sequence). This CDR3 spans 12 amino acids. Germline trimming cut 8 bases from V and 12 bases from J; bases unmatched to any gene: 10.